The present T cell receptor (beta chain) was sequenced within a study of T cells expressing NK-cell markers. The wider study: Investigators obtained TCR beta repertoires from sorted CD3+CD56+NKG2C+, CD3+CD56+NKG2C- and CD3+CD56-NKG2C+ T cells. Eight donors were sequenced, seven testing HCMV-seropositive and one testing seronegative. Study outcomes and limitations: Nothing established the HCMV specificity of expanded NKG2C+ T cell clones.

The CDR3 runs 13 residues. CDR1 is LNHNV, CDR2 YYDKDF, per germline (reference sequence). Libraries used 5'RACE template switching adding universal primer site and UMIs. TCRdb reprocessed the 5' RACE reads and reports one entry per CDR3 protein, with no DNA. The sample shows a few hundred thousand distinct CDR3 sequences, and around 5% sits with its ten largest clones. Note on this clonotype: Its matching antigen is unknown.

The chain is built from TRBV15 and TRBJ1-6. This TCR came from a man aged 18 to 70 in good health. Sequencing was carried out using blood T cells: a sorted CD56 or NKG2C T cell subset, CD4+ or CD8+ T cells, or bulk PBMC T cells (not recorded which). This chain's CDR3 is CATSRDFGSPLHF.